This passage covers 6 T cell receptor beta chains from one sample sequenced in a study of CD8+CD57+ T cells in acquired aplastic anemia. Genomic DNA templated the TCR beta VDJ and CDR3 profiling. Using its own MiXCR run on the reads, TCRdb lists one record per CDR3 protein. The top ten clones hold 8% to 9.5% of a sample with more than 100,000 distinct CDR3 sequences, roughly 40% of them seen once. The sequencing sample was made of sorted CD4+, CD8+, or CD8+CD57+ T cells (not recorded which) from PBMCs. The receptors shown here come from a human donor in good health, serving as a control.

A remark on this clonotype: A much larger clone differs by one base, so this may be a read error. The CDR3: CASGHGETQYF. Written as DNA, the CDR3 is TGTGCCAGCGGCCATGGGGAGACCCAGTACTTC. The gene calls are TRBV14 and TRBJ2-5; D gene unclear. Germline V lookup: CDR1 SGHDN, CDR2 FVKESK. This CDR3 is 11 amino acids long. Full variable domain (missing parts from reference TRBV14 and TRBJ2-5): EAGVTQFPSHSVIEKGQTVTLRCDPISGHDNLYWYRRVMGKEIKFLLHFVKESKQDESGMPNNRFLAERTGGTYSTLKVQPAELEDSGVYFCASGHGETQYFGPGTRLLVL.

This clonotype was found many times. The V call is TRBV27, the J call TRBJ1-6; tentatively, D is TRBD1 (5 bases). Germline values: CDR1 MNHEY, CDR2 SMNVEV (reference sequence). Trimming left V 7 bases short and J 5 bases short, with 15 bases between. The CDR3 runs to 15 residues. DNA for the CDR3: TGTGCCAGCACCCTAGCCGGGACGGATAATTCACCCCTCCACTTT. It codes for CASTLAGTDNSPLHF.

This clonotype was recorded a few times. The chain combines TRBV29-1 with TRBJ1-2; D is unclear. The CDR3 sequence is 9 residues long. V was clipped by 6 bases and J by 9 bases, with 8 bases between them. Germline CDR1 reads SQVTM; CDR2 reads ANQGSEA. The CDR3 protein is CSVERSYTF. The CDR3 DNA reads TGCAGCGTGGAACGGAGCTACACCTTC.

This clonotype occurred many times. The rearrangement joins TRBV20-1 to TRBJ2-5, with 12 nucleotides matching TRBD2. After removal of 4 bases from V and 5 bases from J, the junction contained 17 bases not matched to a gene. Germline V gene data show CDR1 as DFQATT and CDR2 as SNEGSKA (reference sequence). The CDR3 runs to 18 residues. CDR3 coding DNA: TGCAGTGCTATGGCCGGAATTAGACTAGCGGGGGACAGGGAGACCCAGTACTTC. It translates to CSAMAGIRLAGDRETQYF.

This clonotype was recorded at least ten times. The V gene is TRBV30, the J gene TRBJ1-1; no firm D call. CDR3 length equals 12 residues. V was trimmed by 1 base and J by 10 bases, leaving 13 bases between them. Germline assignment: CDR1 GTSNPN and CDR2 SVGIG (reference sequence). The DNA of the CDR3 is TGTGCCTGGAGTGGACAAAGGGATGGAGCTTTCTTT. It yields the protein CAWSGQRDGAFF.

The V call is TRBV2, the J call TRBJ1-2; D ambiguous. V was pared by 6 bases and J by 4 bases, with 12 bases between. Germline CDR1 reads SNHLY; CDR2 reads FYNNEI. The CDR3 extends over 13 amino acids. This CDR3 is CASRLTAIYGYTF. CDR3 coding DNA: TGTGCCAGCAGATTGACGGCGATCTATGGCTACACCTTC.